This T cell receptor beta chain is from a study of OX40 agonist ivuxolimab in advanced cancers. Looking at the study overall: A male proportion of approximately 83% was recorded, with mean age roughly 62 years and range roughly 23 to 79.

The repertoire was sequenced with immunoSEQ multiplex PCR; TCRdb's copy has only in-frame clones and lacks some. This table has tens of thousands of clones, around 93% appearing once. Germline values: CDR1 MGHRA, CDR2 YSYEKL. The CDR3 length is 16 residues. Between the trimmed V and J ends, which lost 5 bases and 0 bases, there was a span of 16 bases. The chain employs TRBV4-1 and TRBJ1-1, with D unclear. The source of this sequence is an adult with an advanced solid tumor such as melanoma, head and neck, liver or kidney cancer. The sample consisted of CD4+ or CD8+ T cells sorted from blood, taken in a trial of the OX40 agonist ivuxolimab. The chain's CDR3 is CASSSEEFFMNTEAFF. The CDR3 DNA reads TGCGCCAGCAGCAGCGAGGAGTTTTTTATGAACACTGAAGCTTTCTTT.